What follows describes a single TCR beta chain. Its antigen is as yet unknown. The sample comes from a study of cytomegalovirus exposure and HLA in healthy donors. Findings of the study overall: Researchers had no immune exposure information except CMV serostatus available.

In the PCR, 60 Vbeta and 13 Jbeta primers were used. This table comes from immunoSEQ multiplex PCR, and its TCRdb copy is limited to in-frame clones, with some not included. The sample totals just over 50,000 clones. V was clipped by 0 bases and J by 3 bases; unmatched bases: 6. Per the germline V gene, CDR1 is KGHSH and CDR2 is LQKENI. The CDR3 length is 16 residues. The TCR was taken from an older woman in good health and CMV-seropositive. Material: PBMCs. The rearrangement uses TRBV18 and TRBJ1-2; 8 bases are shared with TRBD1. The CDR3 spells CASSPPVAGGDYGYTF. In nucleotides, the CDR3 is TGTGCCAGCTCACCACCAGTCGCAGGGGGCGACTATGGCTACACCTTC.